This TCR beta chain was captured by sequencing in a study of blood T cell repertoires in COVID-19. About the research overall: Collection of acute and convalescent COVID-19 samples took place in the United States, Italy and Spain.

In the source study's methods: For nucleated cells, counts were estimated from reference gene primer amplification. The method was immunoSEQ multiplex PCR; TCRdb's version includes in-frame clones alone and lacks a portion of them. The V and J calls and clone size were taken over from that table, and D and trimming were inferred from the DNA. The sample gives about 44,000 clones, roughly 85% of which show up once; around 4.4% is in the top ten. V dropped 8 bases and J dropped 10 bases, with 19 bases sitting between them. The CDR3 is 13 amino acids. Germline V CDR1 and CDR2: MNHEY, SMNVEV (reference sequence).

V usage is TRBV27 and J usage is TRBJ2-3; D is perhaps TRBD2 (6 bases). The sequence was collected from a woman aged 70 to 79 with acute or convalescent COVID-19. What was sequenced was peripheral blood. CDR3: CASRSGGEKAQYF. The CDR3 coding sequence is TGTGCCAGCCGTTCCGGAGGGGAGAAGGCGCAGTATTTT.